The entry below gives a single T cell receptor beta chain sequence along with its context. The antigen it binds to is not known. Base quality data are lacking; no much larger clone is found one base away. Participants in the prospective study were enrolled through a virtual design, were aged roughly 18 to 100 years, and lived in roughly 26 United States geographic areas. To assign participants to cohorts, the prospective study relied on clinical history that participants themselves reported in a screening survey and a study questionnaire. For ImmuneRACE Cohort 3, a participant was defined as recovered based on two consecutive negative NP/OP PCR tests, clearance by a healthcare professional, or resolution of symptoms. Mobile phlebotomists in the prospective study collected whole blood, serum and a nasopharyngeal or oropharyngeal swab from every participant. Over a roughly two-month period, participants in the prospective study had the option of providing additional blood draws and questionnaires. Before DNA extraction, prospective study blood samples were shipped either frozen or at room temperature.

This sample was included in a study of blood T cell repertoires in COVID-19 (dated by TCRdb to the early 2020s). For context, the study as a whole: Samples from collaborators originated in the United States, Italy and Spain and spanned both the acute and convalescent phases of COVID-19. The prospective study material was composed of cDNA or gDNA derived from T cells, B-cell-depleted T cells, or PBMCs. Subjects who had been exposed to COVID-19, were actively infected with it, or had recovered from it provided the deeply sampled blood TCRbeta repertoires that made up the dataset. The repertoires were released in a freely available public database intended as a resource for research on the immune response to SARS-CoV-2. Samples came from the ongoing ImmuneRACE study (first 160 participants) plus 1,254 subjects from 6 global collaborators. The sample metadata nearly always contained a de-identified subject ID, COVID-19 status, age in years and sex. Where HLA class I and class II types were available, the types were taken from metadata supplied by the sample provider, not from assay-based typing. On the study overall, not on this receptor specifically: How much clinical and demographic metadata was included differed by source and by participant, and the metadata was provided uncurated.

TCRbeta CDR3 regions were amplified from genomic DNA using the immunoSEQ Assay, a bias-controlled multiplex PCR. On the study's bioinformatics: The number of nucleated cells in each sample was estimated by amplification of reference gene primers within the assay. Sequence reads were collapsed and filtered to measure the absolute abundance of every unique TCRbeta CDR3 rearrangement. For each sample, productive Simpson clonality was calculated by taking the square root of Simpson's diversity index across productive rearrangements. This immuneACCESS table, as held by TCRdb, lists in-frame sequences with V and J called but not all clones. Of the missing ones, under half trace to an unresolved V gene in checked studies; the others have no known cause. V and J calls and clone size are as listed in that table; D and trimming were resolved from the DNA. For this sample the table gives roughly 340,000 clones, of which 80% to 90% were detected only once. The ten largest clones add up to about 1% of the sample.

At the junction V is shortened by 5 bases and J by 3 bases; bases outside the gene matches: 5. The CDR3 has 14 amino acids, counting the end cysteine and phenylalanine. Here the CDR3 DNA is all that survives: 42 bases in frame from base 1. CDR1 and CDR2 (SGHVS, FQNEAQ) derive from the germline V gene. Source material: PBMCs or T cells enriched from blood (not recorded which). This clonotype originated in a man aged 18 to 29 who had recovered from COVID-19. The V and J segments used are TRBV7-8 and TRBJ2-7; TRBD1 matches 9 bases in the middle. The nucleotide sequence is TGTGCCAGCAGCGGATCGGACAGGGGCTACGAGCAGTACTTC. Its product reads: CASSGSDRGYEQYF. The reference TRBV7-8 and TRBJ2-7 proteins fill in what lies around the CDR3, so the full variable domain reads GAGVSQSPRYKVAKRGQDVALRCDPISGHVSLFWYQQALGQGPEFLTYFQNEAQLDKSGLPSDRFFAERPEGSVSTLKIQRTQQEDSAVYLCASSGSDRGYEQYFGPGTRLTVT.